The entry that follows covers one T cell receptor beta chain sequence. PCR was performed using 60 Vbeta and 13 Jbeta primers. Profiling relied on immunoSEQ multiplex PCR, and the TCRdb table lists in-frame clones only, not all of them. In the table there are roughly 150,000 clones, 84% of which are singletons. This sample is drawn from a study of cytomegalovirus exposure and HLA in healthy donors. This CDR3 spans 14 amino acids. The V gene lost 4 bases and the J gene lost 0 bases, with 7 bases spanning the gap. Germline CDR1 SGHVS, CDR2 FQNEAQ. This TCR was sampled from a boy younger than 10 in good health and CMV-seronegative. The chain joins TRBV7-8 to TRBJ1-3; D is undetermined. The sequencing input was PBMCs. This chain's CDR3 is CASSSRDSGNTIYF. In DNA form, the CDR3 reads TGTGCCAGCAGCTCACGGGACTCTGGAAACACCATATATTTT.